This TCR beta chain was captured by sequencing in a study of response to subunit inactivated influenza vaccine. TCRdb independently ran MiXCR on the RT-PCR reads; one entry per CDR3 protein. The top ten clones hold 13% of a sample with hundreds of thousands of distinct CDR3 sequences, approximately 7.6% of them seen once. CDR3 length: 14 amino acids. With 7 bases clipped from V and 2 bases from J, the junction kept 6 bases outside the gene matches. Germline CDR1 reads SGHRS; CDR2 reads YFSETQ. In this sample, this clonotype turned up many times. As yet, its antigen is unknown. Study-level results: There was a suggestion from the authors that each seasonal influenza vaccination recruits few new T cells.

This receptor was obtained from a man between 50 and 75 years old who received an inactivated influenza vaccine. Source: PBMCs from blood, taken roughly 24 months after vaccination. The V gene is TRBV5-1, the J gene TRBJ2-3; 8 bases fit TRBD2. The CDR3 sequence: CASAQAGDTDTQYF. Written as DNA, the CDR3 is TGCGCCAGCGCCCAAGCGGGGGACACAGATACGCAGTATTTT.